This T cell receptor (beta chain) was identified during a study of beta chain features in type 1 diabetes. Study outcomes and limitations: Shorter TCRB CDR3s, moderately but significantly so, were found in Type 1 diabetes patients in all four CD4+ subsets. VDJ junctions from patients with type 1 diabetes contained fewer insertions and more deletions.

There are 15 residues in the CDR3. Germline CDR1 and CDR2: SGHTA and FQGNSA. V was cut by 7 bases and J by 2 bases, with 14 bases left in between. The sample holds one count of this clone. As yet, its antigen is unknown. Every isolated RNA sample was fully reverse transcribed, so sequencing captured expressed TCRB transcripts. TCRdb keeps only in-frame clones here, not all; method: immunoSEQ multiplex PCR. The sample has tens of thousands of clones; roughly 50% are singletons. Sorting of CD4+ naive, central memory, regulatory and stem cell-like memory cells was performed via CD45RO/CCR7/CD25/CD127/CD95/CD27. The purity of all sorted populations exceeded 95%.

Sequences were obtained from central memory CD4+ T cells from blood. This clonotype was sampled from a man aged 25 to 40 with type 1 diabetes. The chain couples TRBV7-2 to TRBJ2-2; D possibly corresponds to TRBD2 (5 bases). DNA for the CDR3: TGTGCCAGCAAGCCTCGGGGTATTAACACCGGGGAGCTGTTTTTT. The encoded protein is CASKPRGINTGELFF.